These 13 T cell receptor beta chains originate from one sample sequenced in a study of blood T cell repertoires in COVID-19. Here immunoSEQ multiplex PCR was the method, and the copy in TCRdb shows in-frame clones only, minus some. The sample gives roughly 200,000 clones, roughly 78% of which show up once; around 2.8% is in the top ten. Source material: peripheral blood. The receptors shown here come from an elderly woman with active or convalescent COVID-19.

V is TRBV12-3 or TRBV12-4 and J is TRBJ2-1, with D perhaps matching TRBD2 (6 bases). With 5 bases removed from V and 15 bases from J, the gap between germline ends came to 14 bases. This CDR3 region has 11 residues. CDR3 DNA sequence: TGTGCCAGCAGTAAGGGACTTGTACCGTTCTTC. Translating it yields CASSKGLVPFF.

CDR3 sequence reads: CATSDPRVAGETQYF. In DNA, the CDR3 is TGTGCCACCAGTGACCCTCGGGTCGCGGGGGAGACCCAGTACTTC. The V gene is TRBV24-1, the J gene TRBJ2-5; D is perhaps TRBD2 (6 bases). The CDR3 runs to 15 residues. Trimming took 4 bases from V and 5 from J, leaving 16 bases between them. Germline CDR1 reads KGHDR; CDR2 reads SFDVKD.

V gene TRBV5-6 combines with J gene TRBJ1-3; a weak D match, TRBD1 (5 bases). V was trimmed by 1 base and J by 0 bases, leaving 11 bases between them. The CDR3 is 16 amino acids. CDR1 is SGHDT and CDR2 is YYEEEE in the germline V gene. CDR3 protein: CASSLYSGVSGNTIYF. Written as DNA, the CDR3 is TGTGCCAGCAGCTTGTACTCGGGGGTCTCTGGAAACACCATATATTTT.

The gene calls are TRBV27 and TRBJ2-7, with D uncertain. V shed 3 bases and J shed 6 bases, with 12 bases lying between them. The germline gives CDR1 MNHEY, CDR2 SMNVEV (reference sequence). This CDR3 has 13 amino acids. This CDR3 reads CASSFSGGGEQYF. CDR3 DNA sequence: TGTGCCAGCAGTTTTTCCGGCGGCGGCGAGCAGTACTTC.

This clone was detected only once. The rearrangement uses TRBV4-2 and TRBJ2-7, with 8 bases aligning to TRBD1. After removal of 6 bases from V and 2 bases from J, the junction contained 6 bases not matched to a gene. The V gene's germline CDR1 is LGHNA and CDR2 YNFKEQ. The CDR3 contains 14 residues. The CDR3 DNA sequence: TGTGCCAGCAGTGCGAGGACAGGGCCCTACGAGCAGTACTTC. The encoded protein is CASSARTGPYEQYF.

The rearrangement joins TRBV14 to TRBJ1-3; perhaps TRBD1 as D (5 bases). Germline assignment: CDR1 SGHDN and CDR2 FVKESK. V was pared by 2 bases and J by 2 bases, with 13 bases between. The CDR3 runs to 16 residues. The CDR3 sequence is CASSQLDSRPGNTIYF. The CDR3 DNA follows: TGTGCCAGCAGCCAACTCGACAGCCGACCTGGAAACACCATATATTTT.

V and J are TRBV28 and TRBJ2-1, with 12 positions matching TRBD2. The CDR3 is 18 residues long. Germline V lookup: CDR1 MDHEN, CDR2 SYDVKM. V shed 3 bases, J shed 7 bases, and the junction held 13 bases outside the gene matches. CDR3 sequence (DNA): TGTGCCAGCAGTTTCCCTACCCGGACTAGCGGGGTGATTAATGAGCAGTTCTTC. It specifies CASSFPTRTSGVINEQFF.

J is TRBJ2-1 and V is TRBV5-1, with 7 bases aligning to TRBD1. The ends lost 4 bases at V and 6 bases at J; junction bases unmatched: 10. The germline CDR1 and CDR2 sequences are SGHRS and YFSETQ. The CDR3 is 15 residues long. This CDR3 reads CASSIDREGVNEQFF. The CDR3, as DNA: TGCGCCAGCAGCATCGACAGGGAAGGGGTCAATGAGCAGTTCTTC.

The chain uses TRBV5-4 and TRBJ2-3; D unclear. Germline V gene sequence: CDR1 SGHNT, CDR2 YYREEE (reference sequence). The CDR3 loop spans 13 amino acids. The V end lost 4 bases, the J end lost 4 bases, and 10 bases lay between the germline ends. The CDR3 loop is CASSQKQADTQYF. CDR3 DNA sequence: TGTGCCAGCAGCCAGAAGCAGGCAGATACGCAGTATTTT.

This clone was recorded only once. J is TRBJ2-1 and V is TRBV3-1 (or the pseudogene TRBV3-2); TRBD1 aligns across 9 bases. V gave up 5 bases and J gave up 8 bases; unmatched junction bases: 13. Germline assignment: CDR1 LGHDT and CDR2 YNNKEL (reference sequence). The CDR3 totals 16 residues. This chain's CDR3 is CASSGRLGQGDDEQFF. The DNA for the CDR3 is TGTGCCAGCAGCGGACGCCTGGGACAGGGTGACGATGAGCAGTTCTTC.

The chain has TRBV19 and TRBJ2-3, with D uncertain. The ends were cut back, 7 bases at V and 5 bases at J, with 13 bases in the middle. Germline V gene data show CDR1 as LNHDA and CDR2 as SQIVND (reference sequence). CDR3 length equals 13 residues. DNA of the CDR3: TGTGCCAGTAATCCAGTGGCAGGAGATACGCAGTATTTT. This translates into CASNPVAGDTQYF. The full variable domain, completed using reference TRBV19 and TRBJ2-3, is DGGITQSPKYLFRKEGQNVTLSCEQNLNHDAMYWYRQDPGQGLRLIYYSQIVNDFQKGDIAEGYSVSREKKESFPLTVTSAQKNPTAFYLCASNPVAGDTQYFGPGTRLTVL.

This chain connects TRBV6-6 to TRBJ1-3; perhaps TRBD1 as D (6 bases). The V end was cut by 2 bases, the J end by 4 bases, with 9 bases between. The CDR3 is 14 amino acids. The germline gives CDR1 MNHNY, CDR2 SVGAGI (reference sequence). The DNA of the CDR3 is TGTGCCAGCAGTTACAGCGACAGGGGAAACACCATATATTTT. It is translated as CASSYSDRGNTIYF.

This clone was counted between two and nine times. V gene TRBV10-3 combines with J gene TRBJ1-2, with TRBD1 matching over 10 bases. The V and J ends lost 5 bases and 3 bases, in that order; junction bases with no gene match: 3. Germline V gene sequence: CDR1 ENHRY, CDR2 SYGVKD. This CDR3 region has 14 residues. The CDR3 nucleotides read TGTGCCATCAGTCCGACAGGGGGCGACTATGGCTACACCTTC. It is translated as CAISPTGGDYGYTF.